The T cell receptor (beta chain) under discussion was sequenced for a study of CD8 T cells in Susac syndrome. Findings and caveats of the study: TCR sequencing and HLA analysis covered a relatively small number of individuals.

Through negative isolation, CD4+ and CD8+ T cells were obtained, while TEMRA cells were enriched using FACS. The authors reverse transcribed roughly 0.5 to 1 ug RNA with random hexamers. TCR beta CDR3 was amplified by immunoSEQ multiplex PCR. This amplification extended across 54 Vbeta and 13 Jbeta segments. MiXCR was run by TCRdb on the immunoSEQ multiplex PCR reads, yielding one entry per CDR3 protein. Here the sample spans 130,000 or so distinct CDR3 sequences, over 75% being singletons. CDR1 is ENHRY, CDR2 SYGVKD, per germline. Trimming took off 6 bases at V and 2 bases at J, with 8 bases between the two ends. The CDR3 is 12 amino acids. Turning to this clonotype: Its target is unknown.

Material for sequencing was CD8+ T cells from PBMCs. The chain couples TRBV10-3 to TRBJ2-7; D is perhaps TRBD1 (6 bases). The sequence came from a human donor with multiple sclerosis. This chain's CDR3 is CAIRDRAYEQYF. The DNA for the CDR3 is TGTGCCATCAGGGACAGAGCCTACGAGCAGTACTTC.